Below, 31 T cell receptor beta chains from the same sample are listed, as sequenced in a study of blood T cell repertoires in COVID-19. Produced via immunoSEQ multiplex PCR; TCRdb's table is partial and in-frame only. This table has around 77,000 clones, roughly nine tenths appearing once. Material for sequencing was peripheral blood. The origin of the receptors is an elderly woman with active or convalescent COVID-19.

The table lists this clone with a count of one. The chain joins TRBV5-1 to TRBJ1-5, with D perhaps matching TRBD1 (5 bases). This CDR3 has 14 amino acids. Trimming left V 4 bases short and J 6 bases short, with 14 bases between. Germline V gives CDR1 SGHRS, CDR2 YFSETQ. The DNA of the CDR3 is TGCGCCAGCAGCCTAGAGGGAGGGGTTCAGCCCCAGCATTTT. Translated: CASSLEGGVQPQHF.

The chain joins TRBV7-2 to TRBJ2-2, with TRBD1 matching 7 bases. The CDR3 has 15 residues. Germline CDR1 and CDR2: SGHTA and FQGNSA. V lost 3 bases and J lost 1; bases outside the gene matches: 2. This CDR3 reads CASSFDRVNTGELFF. For the CDR3, the DNA is TGTGCCAGCAGCTTTGACAGGGTGAACACCGGGGAGCTGTTTTTT. The variable domain in full, completed from reference TRBV7-2 and TRBJ2-2, reads GAGVSQSPSNKVTEKGKDVELRCDPISGHTALYWYRQSLGQGLEFLIYFQGNSAPDKSGLPSDRFSAERTGGSVSTLTIQRTQQEDSAVYLCASSFDRVNTGELFFGEGSRLTVL.

V usage is TRBV6-5 and J usage is TRBJ1-2, with 7 bases fitting TRBD1. With V trimmed by 7 bases and J by 5 bases, 4 bases remained unmatched. The CDR3 sequence is 12 residues long. Germline CDR1 MNHEY, CDR2 SVGAGI. The CDR3 protein is CASTGQRYGYTF. The CDR3 region has the DNA TGTGCCAGCACGGGACAGAGATATGGCTACACCTTC.

The genes are TRBV4-2 and TRBJ2-2; TRBD1 is a possible D gene (7 bases). Germline-derived CDR1 and CDR2 are LGHNA and YNFKEQ. The V end lost 4 bases, the J end lost 4 bases, and 16 bases lay between the germline ends. The CDR3 runs 16 residues. In DNA, the CDR3 is TGTGCCAGCAGCCCGACAGGGAAGGGGGGCACCGGGGAGCTGTTTTTT. Residues: CASSPTGKGGTGELFF.

The chain recombines TRBV5-4 with TRBJ2-7; 7 bases match TRBD1. J gave up 7 bases and V 5 bases, and 12 bases lay outside the gene matches. CDR3 length: 14 residues. Germline V gene data show CDR1 as SGHNT and CDR2 as YYREEE (reference sequence). The DNA for the CDR3 is TGTGCCAGCAGATTAGACAGGGACCTCGGAGAGCAGTACTTC. Its protein is CASRLDRDLGEQYF.

The chain uses TRBV9 and TRBJ1-1; TRBD1 matches at 8 bases. Germline V lookup: CDR1 SGDLS, CDR2 YYNGEE. The CDR3 has 16 amino acids. V lost 1 base, J lost 1 base, and 6 bases stayed unmatched. CDR3 region: CASSVNGQGTNTEAFF. The CDR3 coding sequence is TGTGCCAGCAGCGTAAATGGACAGGGCACGAACACTGAAGCTTTCTTT.

The chain has TRBV4-3 and TRBJ2-7, with TRBD1 identical over 11 bases. This CDR3 has 18 residues. V was clipped by 0 bases and J by 4 bases; unmatched bases: 11. In germline, CDR1 is LGHNA, CDR2 YSLEER. CDR3 in amino acids: CASSQDRGGTGGIYEQYF. Written as DNA, the CDR3 is TGCGCCAGCAGCCAAGATCGCGGCGGGACAGGGGGAATTTACGAGCAGTACTTC.

The chain has TRBV27 and TRBJ1-2, with D uncertain. Trimming shortened V by 6 bases and J by 6 bases, and 14 bases separated the two germline ends. Germline CDR1 is MNHEY and CDR2 is SMNVEV (reference sequence). The length of the CDR3 is 13 residues. The DNA of the CDR3 is TGTGCCAGCAGCCCAGCAGACACCCATGGCTACACCTTC. Translation: CASSPADTHGYTF.

The chain recombines TRBV6-8 with TRBJ1-6; D is perhaps TRBD1 (6 bases). The CDR3 runs to 16 residues. Germline CDR1 reads MNHGY; CDR2 reads SAAAGT. V dropped 8 bases and J dropped 0 bases, with 14 bases sitting between them. The CDR3 here is CASLRGASSYNSPLHF. CDR3 coding DNA: TGTGCCAGCCTCCGGGGGGCCAGCTCCTATAATTCACCCCTCCACTTT.

The V and J genes are TRBV14 and TRBJ2-1; 9 positions match TRBD2. V shed 3 bases, J shed 4 bases, and the junction held 1 base outside the gene matches. Germline loops: CDR1 SGHDN, CDR2 FVKESK. This CDR3 contains 14 residues. The CDR3 DNA reads as TGTGCCAGCAGCCAGCGGGGGGGATACAATGAGCAGTTCTTC. Protein product: CASSQRGGYNEQFF.

The CDR3 DNA sequence: TGTGCCAGCAGCTCTTTTTACGGGGGGTCCACCGGGGAGCTGTTTTTT. This encodes CASSSFYGGSTGELFF. The chain is built from TRBV7-2 and TRBJ2-2; 7 positions match TRBD2. The CDR3 extends over 16 amino acids. In germline, CDR1 is SGHTA, CDR2 FQGNSA. Unmatched junction bases numbered 9, after V lost 4 bases and J lost 4 bases.

This clone was picked up one time. The genes are TRBV2 and TRBJ2-1; D ambiguous. CDR3 length: 13 amino acids. The V gene lost 3 bases and the J gene lost 5 bases, with 8 bases spanning the gap. Germline V CDR1 and CDR2: SNHLY, FYNNEI. The CDR3 sequence is CASSERQNNEQFF. CDR3 bases: TGTGCCAGCAGTGAGAGGCAGAACAATGAGCAGTTCTTC.

This chain connects TRBV6-1 to TRBJ1-1; 9 nucleotides align to TRBD1. Unmatched junction bases numbered 15, after V lost 3 bases and J lost 1 base. CDR1 is MNHNS, CDR2 SASEGT, per germline. CDR3 length: 19 amino acids. The CDR3 reads CASSDRKPGQGGRNTEAFF. For the CDR3, the DNA is TGTGCCAGCAGTGACCGCAAACCGGGACAGGGAGGGCGGAACACTGAAGCTTTCTTT.

V usage is TRBV5-1 and J usage is TRBJ2-2, with a possible D match to TRBD1 (5 bases). The germline gives CDR1 SGHRS, CDR2 YFSETQ. V shed 0 bases and J shed 5 bases, with 14 bases lying between them. The CDR3 is 16 amino acids. CDR3 DNA sequence: TGCGCCAGCAGCTTGGCCGGACGAGCAGGGACCGGGGAGCTGTTTTTT. The encoded protein is CASSLAGRAGTGELFF. Variable domain in full (rest from reference TRBV5-1 and TRBJ2-2): KAGVTQTPRYLIKTRGQQVTLSCSPISGHRSVSWYQQTPGQGLQFLFEYFSETQRNKGNFPGRFSGRQFSNSRSEMNVSTLELGDSALYLCASSLAGRAGTGELFFGEGSRLTVL.

The chain joins TRBV7-8 to TRBJ2-7, with D unresolved. Trimming took 0 bases from V and 6 from J, leaving 12 bases between them. This CDR3 contains 14 residues. Germline loops: CDR1 SGHVS, CDR2 FQNEAQ. For the CDR3, the DNA is TGTGCCAGCAGCTTAGCGGAACTATCTATCGAGCAGTACTTC. Its translation: CASSLAELSIEQYF.

The V call is TRBV10-3, the J call TRBJ1-3, with D perhaps TRBD1 (6 bases). The CDR3 is 15 residues long. Germline assignment: CDR1 ENHRY and CDR2 SYGVKD. V lost 10 bases and J lost 4, with 20 bases in between. The CDR3 nucleotides are TGTGCCACCGGGGACACCCAAATGGGAGGAAACACCATATATTTT. It is translated as CATGDTQMGGNTIYF.

This chain links TRBV6-5 with TRBJ2-2; 12 nucleotides line up with TRBD2. CDR1 is MNHEY and CDR2 is SVGAGI in the germline V gene. After removal of 5 bases from V and 6 bases from J, the junction contained 4 bases not matched to a gene. The CDR3 has 15 residues. The CDR3 nucleotides read TGTGCCAGCAGTCCCCGACTAGCGGGGGCCGGGGAGCTGTTTTTT. The encoded protein is CASSPRLAGAGELFF.

This chain links TRBV6-2 or TRBV6-3 with TRBJ2-3, with a possible D match to TRBD2 (6 bases). In germline, CDR1 is MNHEY, CDR2 SVGEGT. V shed 0 bases and J shed 1 base, with 8 bases lying between them. This CDR3 region has 15 residues. The CDR3 loop is CASSYSWGGTDTQYF. In DNA, the CDR3 is TGTGCCAGCAGTTACTCCTGGGGGGGCACAGATACGCAGTATTTT.

As DNA, the CDR3 is TGCGCCAGCAGCTTGGGGCAGGGCCATAATGAAAAACTGTTTTTT. Residues: CASSLGQGHNEKLFF. J is TRBJ1-4 and V is TRBV5-1; tentatively, D is TRBD1 (5 bases). CDR1 and CDR2 from the germline V gene are SGHRS and YFSETQ. The CDR3 totals 15 residues. V lost 0 bases and J lost 4, with 10 bases in between.

This clone was counted only a few times. This chain links TRBV3-1 (or the pseudogene TRBV3-2) with TRBJ1-1; TRBD1 might be the D (6 bases). V was shortened by 4 bases and J by 6 bases, with 18 bases between the two germline ends. CDR1 LGHDT and CDR2 YNNKEL come from the germline V gene (reference sequence). The CDR3 consists of 15 residues. The CDR3 is CASSPPNREWSEAFF. The CDR3 nucleotides read TGTGCCAGCAGCCCACCAAACAGGGAATGGTCTGAAGCTTTCTTT.

The rearrangement joins TRBV27 to TRBJ2-7; D possibly corresponds to TRBD1 (6 bases). Germline V gives CDR1 MNHEY, CDR2 SMNVEV (reference sequence). V lost 7 bases, J lost 3 bases, and 22 bases lay in between. The CDR3 is 16 residues long. The CDR3 DNA reads as TGTGCCAGCATCTCTCCCCGGGACACATTTTTCTACGAGCAGTACTTC. The encoded protein is CASISPRDTFFYEQYF.

The rearrangement joins TRBV19 to TRBJ2-5, with TRBD1 matching over 7 bases. Germline CDR1 is LNHDA and CDR2 is SQIVND (reference sequence). The CDR3 extends over 17 amino acids. Losses at the gene ends were 6 bases for V and 2 bases for J; bases not matched to a gene: 15. CDR3 DNA sequence: TGTGCCAGTAGCCCTCTCAGGGACAGTGAGTCTCAAGAGACCCAGTACTTC. It specifies CASSPLRDSESQETQYF.

The chain joins TRBV7-6 to TRBJ2-7, with a tentative D call TRBD2 (6 bases). Germline V gene lookup returns CDR1 SGHVS and CDR2 FNYEAQ. Trimming stripped 5 bases from V and 2 bases from J, with 13 bases between. This CDR3 region has 14 residues. This CDR3 reads CASSPGDFPYEQYF. CDR3 in DNA: TGTGCCAGCAGCCCCGGGGACTTTCCCTACGAGCAGTACTTC.

In its sample, this clone was seen once. The chain uses TRBV5-4 and TRBJ2-7, with D possibly TRBD2 on 6 matching bases. CDR3 length: 14 amino acids. The V gene lost 4 bases and the J gene lost 5 bases, with 16 bases spanning the gap. In germline, CDR1 is SGHNT, CDR2 YYREEE (reference sequence). CDR3 sequence: CASSQGLLPNEQYF. As DNA, the CDR3 is TGTGCCAGCAGCCAGGGACTTCTTCCCAACGAGCAGTACTTC.

This chain uses TRBV19 with TRBJ1-2; a weak D match, TRBD1 (6 bases). V was cut by 6 bases and J by 2 bases, with 10 bases left in between. The CDR3 has 13 amino acids. CDR1 is LNHDA, CDR2 SQIVND, per germline (reference sequence). The CDR3 reads CASRQGWNYGYTF. In DNA, the CDR3 is TGTGCCAGTAGGCAGGGGTGGAACTATGGCTACACCTTC.

The chain links TRBV12-3 or TRBV12-4 to TRBJ2-7, with TRBD1 matching over 7 bases. The V segment lost 4 bases and the J segment 3 bases; nucleotides outside the gene matches: 0. The CDR3 covers 12 residues. The CDR3: CASSWDSYEQYF. In DNA, the CDR3 is TGTGCCAGCAGTTGGGACAGCTACGAGCAGTACTTC.

The rearrangement links TRBV18 to TRBJ1-2; D may be TRBD1 (5 bases). V gave up 2 bases and J gave up 0 bases, with 7 bases separating them. CDR3 length: 14 amino acids. Germline-derived CDR1 and CDR2 are KGHSH and LQKENI. The CDR3 spells CASSPGGSNYGYTF. The CDR3 DNA is TGTGCCAGCTCACCAGGGGGGTCTAACTATGGCTACACCTTC.

V gene TRBV30 combines with J gene TRBJ2-7, with D tentatively TRBD2 (7 bases). The CDR3 sequence is 14 residues long. The V end lost 0 bases, the J end lost 5 bases, and 14 bases lay between the germline ends. Germline CDR1 GTSNPN, CDR2 SVGIG (reference sequence). The CDR3 nucleotides read TGTGCCTGGAGTGTAGGGGGGGGCCTTGACGAGCAGTACTTC. Its translation: CAWSVGGGLDEQYF.

This clone was counted once. V gene TRBV2 combines with J gene TRBJ1-2, with D unclear. This CDR3 has 13 residues. Germline V lookup: CDR1 SNHLY, CDR2 FYNNEI. V lost 4 bases to trimming and J lost 4 bases, with 10 bases between them. The CDR3: CASSGQAFYGYTF. The DNA of the CDR3 is TGTGCCAGCAGTGGCCAGGCATTCTATGGCTACACCTTC.

CDR3 in amino acids: CASSPGGSPREQFF. CDR3 DNA sequence: TGTGCCAGCAGTCCCGGCGGGAGCCCTAGGGAGCAGTTCTTC. This rearrangement joins TRBV28 to TRBJ2-1; 7 nucleotides match TRBD2. There are 14 residues in the CDR3. In germline, CDR1 is MDHEN, CDR2 SYDVKM. With 5 bases clipped from V and 10 bases from J, the junction kept 11 bases outside the gene matches.

This chain uses TRBV5-1 with TRBJ1-4; TRBD1 agrees at 9 bases. V lost 4 bases to trimming and J lost 2 bases; unmatched junction nucleotides: 3. CDR3 size: 15 residues. The germline gives CDR1 SGHRS, CDR2 YFSETQ. CDR3 protein: CASSLTGGTNEKLFF. The CDR3 bases are TGCGCCAGCAGCCTAACAGGGGGCACTAATGAAAAACTGTTTTTT.